The next 24 T cell receptor beta chains were all read from a single sample in a study of long-term antiretroviral therapy in people with HIV. Researchers ran immunoSEQ v3.0 at survey level. Assay: immunoSEQ multiplex PCR; the TCRdb copy retains only in-frame clones and omits some. This table has 15,000 or so clones, approximately 81% appearing once. Sequences were derived from unsorted PBMCs, sampled 0.3 years before starting antiretroviral therapy. The receptors come from a man aged 50-60 years with HIV.

The DNA of the CDR3 is TGTGCCAGCAGCGGGACTAGCGGGGGCACAGATACGCAGTATTTT. Its protein is CASSGTSGGTDTQYF. The J gene is TRBJ2-3, the V gene TRBV6-4; 13 nucleotides agree with TRBD2. Trimming removed 6 bases from V and 1 base from J; junction bases left unmatched: 1. The CDR3 contains 15 residues. CDR1 and CDR2 (germline): MRHNA, SNTAGT.

The J gene is TRBJ2-1, the V gene TRBV2; unclear D gene. The CDR3 extends over 11 amino acids. V gave up 7 bases and J gave up 4 bases, with 5 bases separating them. Looked up from germline, CDR1 is SNHLY and CDR2 is FYNNEI. DNA of the CDR3: TGTGCCAGCACGCAATACAATGAGCAGTTCTTC. Translation gives CASTQYNEQFF.

The rearrangement joins TRBV5-1 to TRBJ2-6, with D possibly matching TRBD1 (6 bases). Trimming took off 0 bases at V and 0 bases at J, with 10 bases between the two ends. Germline CDR1 SGHRS, CDR2 YFSETQ. The CDR3 contains 17 residues. The CDR3, as DNA: TGCGCCAGCAGCTTGGAGGGGGTGAGCTCTGGGGCCAACGTCCTGACTTTC. Amino acid sequence: CASSLEGVSSGANVLTF.

The chain employs TRBV11-2 and TRBJ2-7; the match to TRBD1 covers 7 bases. CDR3 size: 14 residues. Germline V CDR1 and CDR2: SGHAT, FQNNGV. V was pared by 1 base and J by 6 bases, with 6 bases of the junction left unmatched. This CDR3 reads CASSLGQGRGEQYF. CDR3 sequence (DNA): TGTGCCAGCAGCTTAGGACAGGGAAGGGGCGAGCAGTACTTC.

The chain recombines TRBV28 with TRBJ1-2; 9 nucleotides match TRBD1. Trimming cost V 6 bases and J 3 bases; bases outside gene matches: 5. This CDR3 is built from 14 residues. Germline-derived CDR1 and CDR2 are MDHEN and SYDVKM. The CDR3 loop is CASRNTGGDYGYTF. The CDR3 nucleotides are TGTGCCAGCAGAAATACAGGGGGCGACTATGGCTACACCTTC.

The chain joins TRBV27 to TRBJ2-7, with TRBD2 matching 14 bases. The CDR3 has 14 amino acids. The V segment lost 6 bases and the J segment 3 bases; nucleotides outside the gene matches: 1. Germline CDR1 and CDR2: MNHEY and SMNVEV (reference sequence). The CDR3 DNA reads as TGTGCCAGCAGCGGACTAGCGGGGGGCTACGAGCAGTACTTC. Encoded protein: CASSGLAGGYEQYF.

The V call is TRBV27, the J call TRBJ2-1; D remains unclear. The germline V gene has CDR1 MNHEY and CDR2 SMNVEV (reference sequence). V was shortened by 2 bases and J by 9 bases, with 11 bases between the two germline ends. The length of the CDR3 is 13 residues. CDR3 sequence reads: CASSLTTWSEQFF. The DNA of the CDR3 is TGTGCCAGCAGTTTAACGACCTGGAGTGAGCAGTTCTTC.

This clone was found once. V usage is TRBV4-3 and J usage is TRBJ2-1, with D unresolved. This CDR3 comprises 15 residues. V shed 0 bases and J shed 1 base, with 7 bases lying between them. The germline V gene has CDR1 LGHNA and CDR2 YSLEER. This CDR3 is CASSQDPQSYNEQFF. The CDR3 DNA reads as TGCGCCAGCAGCCAAGACCCCCAGTCCTACAATGAGCAGTTCTTC.

The V call is TRBV6-5, the J call TRBJ1-4; 8 bases align to TRBD1. The CDR3 extends over 14 amino acids. Germline V gene sequence: CDR1 MNHEY, CDR2 SVGAGI. V was pared by 6 bases and J by 3 bases, with 3 bases of the junction left unmatched. CDR3 sequence reads: CASRKTGANEKLFF. The CDR3 region has the DNA TGTGCCAGCAGGAAGACAGGGGCTAATGAAAAACTGTTTTTT.

This chain uses TRBV7-2 with TRBJ2-7; D remains ambiguous. Trimming left V 2 bases short and J 5 bases short, with 4 bases between. Germline CDR1 is SGHTA and CDR2 is FQGNSA. The CDR3 loop spans 11 amino acids. The CDR3 region has the DNA TGTGCCAGCAGCTTAAAGCACGAGCAGTACTTC. Translation gives CASSLKHEQYF.

This chain joins TRBV10-3 and TRBJ2-1; 10 bases match TRBD2. The CDR3 totals 12 residues. V lost 11 bases to trimming and J lost 3 bases; unmatched junction nucleotides: 1. In germline, CDR1 is ENHRY, CDR2 SYGVKD. The CDR3 nucleotides read TGTGCCGGGACTAGCGTCTACAATGAGCAGTTCTTC. Its protein is CAGTSVYNEQFF.

This rearrangement joins TRBV10-1 to TRBJ1-1; D is perhaps TRBD1 (5 bases). Germline V gene sequence: CDR1 WNHNN, CDR2 SYGVQD (reference sequence). Trimming left V 7 bases short and J 1 base short, with 19 bases between. This CDR3 contains 16 residues. CDR3 amino acids: CASKPPLGRRNTEAFF. The DNA for the CDR3 is TGCGCCAGCAAGCCTCCTTTGGGACGGAGGAACACTGAAGCTTTCTTT.

The rearrangement uses TRBV27 and TRBJ2-1, with 14 bases lining up with TRBD2. Losses at the gene ends were 5 bases for V and 7 bases for J; bases not matched to a gene: 4. This CDR3 is 15 amino acids long. Germline assignment: CDR1 MNHEY and CDR2 SMNVEV (reference sequence). CDR3: CASSRLAGGPNEQFF. CDR3 bases: TGTGCCAGCAGTCGACTAGCGGGGGGGCCGAATGAGCAGTTCTTC.

The V call is TRBV7-8, the J call TRBJ1-1; D gene unclear. This CDR3 has 17 residues. V shed 1 base and J shed 0 bases, with 15 bases lying between them. Germline V gives CDR1 SGHVS, CDR2 FQNEAQ. The CDR3 DNA reads TGTGCCAGCAGCTTAGGGAGGTTAGGCATTATGAACACTGAAGCTTTCTTT. Its translation is CASSLGRLGIMNTEAFF.

The chain is built from TRBV25-1 and TRBJ1-1; D is unclear. This CDR3 spans 15 amino acids. The germline V gene encodes CDR1 MGHDK and CDR2 SYGVNS. The ends were cut back, 5 bases at V and 2 bases at J, with 15 bases in the middle. The CDR3 DNA sequence: TGTGCCAGCAGTTTCTCCCCATATGGAAACACTGAAGCTTTCTTT. Its protein product is CASSFSPYGNTEAFF.

This chain links TRBV7-9 with TRBJ2-1, with a tentative D call TRBD1 (5 bases). This CDR3 has 15 residues. The germline V gene encodes CDR1 SEHNR and CDR2 FQNEAQ (reference sequence). Trimming removed 1 base at V and 2 bases at J, with 9 bases between. The CDR3 region is CASSLGQGTYNEQFF. DNA of the CDR3: TGTGCCAGCAGCTTAGGGCAGGGCACCTACAATGAGCAGTTCTTC.

The CDR3 loop reads CASSGGGARGTEAFF. In nucleotides, the CDR3 is TGTGCCAGCAGTGGTGGGGGGGCGAGGGGCACTGAAGCTTTCTTT. This sequence joins TRBV25-1 and TRBJ1-1; D may be TRBD1 (6 bases). This CDR3 is 15 amino acids long. The ends were cut back, 4 bases at V and 4 bases at J, with 16 bases in the middle. Germline-derived CDR1 and CDR2 are MGHDK and SYGVNS.

V is TRBV6-5 and J is TRBJ2-5, with D unresolved. V lost 0 bases and J lost 4, with 6 bases in between. The CDR3 totals 13 residues. Germline CDR1 reads MNHEY; CDR2 reads SVGAGI. Written as DNA, the CDR3 is TGTGCCAGCAGTTACTCGATGGGAGAGACCCAGTACTTC. Its translation: CASSYSMGETQYF.

This chain links TRBV5-1 with TRBJ2-7; 13 bases are a match to TRBD2. Germline V gene lookup returns CDR1 SGHRS and CDR2 YFSETQ. CDR3 length: 16 residues. V trimming: 2 bases; J trimming: 5 bases; junction bases outside the gene matches: 7. CDR3 sequence: CASSLLLAGGPNEQYF. CDR3 nucleotides: TGCGCCAGCAGCTTACTACTAGCGGGAGGGCCTAACGAGCAGTACTTC.

The chain is built from TRBV30 and TRBJ1-2; D unclear. The V end was cut by 4 bases, the J end by 6 bases, with 3 bases between. Looked up from germline, CDR1 is GTSNPN and CDR2 is SVGIG (reference sequence). The CDR3 has 9 amino acids. CDR3 region: CAWTDGYTF. In DNA, the CDR3 is TGTGCCTGGACAGATGGCTACACCTTC.

The chain uses TRBV25-1 and TRBJ1-2; no definite D call. CDR1 is MGHDK, CDR2 SYGVNS, per germline. The CDR3 is 15 residues long. Trimming left V 0 bases short and J 4 bases short, with 12 bases between. The CDR3 protein is CASSEYKEGFYGYTF. In DNA, the CDR3 is TGTGCCAGCAGTGAATATAAGGAAGGGTTCTATGGCTACACCTTC.

The chain links TRBV5-1 to TRBJ2-5, with D possibly TRBD2 on 6 matching bases. This CDR3 spans 15 amino acids. The V end was cut by 4 bases, the J end by 1 base, with 14 bases between. Per germline, CDR1 SGHRS and CDR2 YFSETQ. The CDR3 is CASSLGGSGQETQYF. The CDR3 DNA follows: TGCGCCAGCAGCCTGGGGGGTAGCGGCCAAGAGACCCAGTACTTC.

The table lists this clone with a few counts. The chain links TRBV5-1 to TRBJ1-6; 7 bases align to TRBD1. The CDR3 contains 14 residues. The V and J ends lost 3 bases and 8 bases, in that order; junction bases with no gene match: 5. Germline values: CDR1 SGHRS, CDR2 YFSETQ. The CDR3 bases are TGCGCCAGCAGCTCAGGGGGACGGGATTCACCCCTCCACTTT. Residues: CASSSGGRDSPLHF.

This clone was observed a few times. The chain joins TRBV4-1 to TRBJ2-7; 7 nucleotides agree with TRBD1. The length of the CDR3 is 14 residues. V shed 4 bases, J shed 4 bases, and the junction held 7 bases outside the gene matches. Looked up from germline, CDR1 is MGHRA and CDR2 is YSYEKL. The CDR3 spells CASSPRDSTYEQYF. The DNA for the CDR3 is TGCGCCAGCAGCCCCCGGGACAGCACGTACGAGCAGTACTTC.